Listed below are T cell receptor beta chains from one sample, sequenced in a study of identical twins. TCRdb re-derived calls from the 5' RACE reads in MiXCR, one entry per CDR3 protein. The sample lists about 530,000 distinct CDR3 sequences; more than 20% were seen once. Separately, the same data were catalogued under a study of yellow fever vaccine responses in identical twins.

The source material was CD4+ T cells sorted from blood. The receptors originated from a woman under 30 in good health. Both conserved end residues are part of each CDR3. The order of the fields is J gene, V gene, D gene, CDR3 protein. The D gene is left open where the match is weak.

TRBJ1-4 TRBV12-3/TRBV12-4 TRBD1 CASTPGGTAKLFF
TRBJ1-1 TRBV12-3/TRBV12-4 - CASSLGHRNTEAFF
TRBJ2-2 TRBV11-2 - CASSLAKSADNTGELFF
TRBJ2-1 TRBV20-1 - CSARDPAETYNEQFF
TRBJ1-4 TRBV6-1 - CASSEVRTAFNLNEKLFF
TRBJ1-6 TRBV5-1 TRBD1 CASSRDSGSPLHF
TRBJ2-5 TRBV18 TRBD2 CASSTGLAGGSETQYF
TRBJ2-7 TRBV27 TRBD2 CASSPPWRLAGGREQYF
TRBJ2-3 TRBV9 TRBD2 CASSTRPGLATDTQYF
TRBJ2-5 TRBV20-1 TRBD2 CSAGLAGTSGTQYF
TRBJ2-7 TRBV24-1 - CATSDSTGTYEQYF
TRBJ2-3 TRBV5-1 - CASSLSSSSPSTDTQYF
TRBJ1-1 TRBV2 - CASSADPSTNTEAFF
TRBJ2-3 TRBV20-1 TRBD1 CSARDPDRLHDTQYF
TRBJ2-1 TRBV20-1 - CRKRKHNEQFF
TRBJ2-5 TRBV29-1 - CSGGPSKLYQETQYF
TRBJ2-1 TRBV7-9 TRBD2 CASSLYRGGQQNEQFF
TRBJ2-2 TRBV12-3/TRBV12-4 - CASSFQGGNTGELFF
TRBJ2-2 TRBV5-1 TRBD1 CASSARGLANTGELFF
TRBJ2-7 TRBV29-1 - CSVGTGSNLDEQYF
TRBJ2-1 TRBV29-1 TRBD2 CSVVGGGTGYEQFF
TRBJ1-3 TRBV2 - CASSFRSGMTGNTIYF
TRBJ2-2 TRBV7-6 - CASRPKNTGELFF
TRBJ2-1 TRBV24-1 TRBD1 CATSEAGTGAYNEQFF
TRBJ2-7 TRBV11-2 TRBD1 CASSFGTGGREQYF
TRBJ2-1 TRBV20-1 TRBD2 CSARRTSGGYNEQFF
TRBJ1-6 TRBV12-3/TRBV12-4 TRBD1 CASSGRDSNSPLHF
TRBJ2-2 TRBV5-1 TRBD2 CASSWGTSGGPNTGELFF
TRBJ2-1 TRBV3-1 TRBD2 CASSQSGTSGYNEQFF
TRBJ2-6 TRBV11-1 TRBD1 CASSSDRGTLSGANVLTF
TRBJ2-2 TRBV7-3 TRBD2 CASSLGASGTGELFF
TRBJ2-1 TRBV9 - CASSAVRTPGNEQFF
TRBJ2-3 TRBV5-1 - CASSFSSSTDTQYF